Each of the 8 T cell receptor beta chains below was sequenced from the same sample in a study of response to subunit inactivated influenza vaccine (dated by TCRdb to the late 2010s). Libraries were constructed by RT-PCR. Data came from an Illumina HiSeq 2500. TCRdb's own reprocessing of the public reads used fastp at Q25 and MiXCR and kept productive beta chains. Rows are unified per CDR3 protein, each entry keeping the most common DNA and genes. The sample yields about half a million distinct CDR3 sequences; roughly 27% were counted once. Of the sample, approximately 1.9% is held by the ten largest clones. The specimen was CD4+ T cells sorted from PBMCs, collected around 5 days after vaccination. These receptors came from a man aged 50 to 59 who received an inactivated influenza vaccine. Donor details come from another sample of the same person, matched by shared clones.

This chain links TRBV7-2 with TRBJ1-1; D may be TRBD1 (5 bases). CDR1 SGHTA and CDR2 FQGNSA come from the germline V gene. Trimming shortened V by 4 bases and J by 2 bases, and 11 bases separated the two germline ends. This CDR3 has 14 amino acids. The CDR3 spells CASSSSQGNTEAFF. CDR3 nucleotides: TGTGCCAGCAGCTCGTCTCAGGGTAACACTGAAGCTTTCTTT.

The chain combines TRBV14 with TRBJ2-3; perhaps TRBD2 as D (6 bases). Germline V gene lookup returns CDR1 SGHDN and CDR2 FVKESK. The germline V and J ends were trimmed by 2 bases and 5 bases, with 11 bases remaining between them. The CDR3 is 14 amino acids. The CDR3 DNA reads TGTGCCAGCAGCCAACTACGACTAGAAGATACGCAGTATTTT. Protein: CASSQLRLEDTQYF.

The table lists this clonotype with a few counts. The gene calls are TRBV5-6 and TRBJ2-1; 7 bases are a match to TRBD1. The CDR3 loop spans 15 amino acids. Germline CDR1 is SGHDT and CDR2 is YYEEEE. The ends lost 2 bases at V and 3 bases at J; junction bases unmatched: 5. For the CDR3, the DNA is TGTGCCAGCAGCTTAGCTGACAGGGACTACAATGAGCAGTTCTTC. This translates into CASSLADRDYNEQFF.

The chain combines TRBV7-2 with TRBJ1-5; no clear D gene. Germline V gene lookup returns CDR1 SGHTA and CDR2 FQGNSA. This CDR3 is built from 12 residues. The V end was cut by 5 bases, the J end by 7 bases, with 9 bases between. The CDR3 reads CASSLGLQPQHF. The CDR3 nucleotides read TGTGCCAGCAGCCTGGGGTTACAGCCCCAGCATTTT.

The V gene is TRBV3-1, the J gene TRBJ2-7; D remains ambiguous. Germline-derived CDR1 and CDR2 are LGHDT and YNNKEL (reference sequence). This CDR3 contains 15 residues. The V end lost 5 bases, the J end lost 2 bases, and 16 bases lay between the germline ends. The CDR3 sequence: CASSYRHTGTYEQYF. The DNA for the CDR3 is TGTGCCAGCAGCTACCGGCATACTGGGACCTACGAGCAGTACTTC.

The chain combines TRBV3-1 with TRBJ2-1, with D tentatively TRBD1 (5 bases). The CDR3 covers 15 residues. The germline V gene has CDR1 LGHDT and CDR2 YNNKEL (reference sequence). V dropped 1 base and J dropped 0 bases, with 7 bases sitting between them. CDR3 nucleotide sequence: TGTGCCAGCAGCCAAGGACAGATCTCCTACAATGAGCAGTTCTTC. This codes for CASSQGQISYNEQFF.

This clonotype showed up just a few times. The chain employs TRBV3-1 and TRBJ2-7; perhaps TRBD1 as D (5 bases). The CDR3 covers 15 residues. Trimming took off 8 bases at V and 6 bases at J, with 23 bases between the two ends. Germline V lookup: CDR1 LGHDT, CDR2 YNNKEL (reference sequence). The DNA for the CDR3 is TGTGCCAGCGGCCCGGTGGGGCTTAGTATCTCCGAGCAGTACTTC. Translation: CASGPVGLSISEQYF.

Of note for this clonotype: At one end, the junction sequence differs from germline, possibly due to a read error. The gene calls are TRBV12-3 or TRBV12-4 and TRBJ1-1; D might be TRBD1 (6 bases). This CDR3 region has 14 residues. CDR3 amino acids: CASSLWQGNSEAFF. CDR3 nucleotide sequence: TGTGCCAGCAGTTTATGGCAGGGGAACAGTGAAGCTTTCTTT.